This T cell receptor beta chain stems from a study of OX40 agonist ivuxolimab in advanced cancers. Sequencing was performed with immunoSEQ multiplex PCR; in TCRdb, only in-frame clones are kept and a portion is missing. The table includes roughly 120,000 clones, roughly 90% detected once. This specimen was CD4+ or CD8+ T cells sorted from blood, taken in a trial of the OX40 agonist ivuxolimab. This sequence was found in an adult with an advanced solid tumor such as melanoma, head and neck, liver or kidney cancer.

The CDR3 DNA is TGTGCCAGCAAGGACTCTGTCCCTAATTCACCCCTCCACTTT. Protein: CASKDSVPNSPLHF. The chain links TRBV27 to TRBJ1-6; D call uncertain. CDR3 length equals 14 residues. V was shortened by 7 bases and J by 6 bases, with 13 bases between the two germline ends. In germline, CDR1 is MNHEY, CDR2 SMNVEV (reference sequence).